This TCR beta chain emerged from a study of T cells expressing NK-cell markers. Across the study: Seropositivity for HCMV was found in seven of the eight sequenced donors, with one seronegative.

Points from the study as a whole: Expanded clones of NKG2C+ T cells had an unclear HCMV specificity. These clonotypes, the leaders elsewhere, also led the CD3+CD56-NKG2C+ fraction in a few donors.

TCRdb reanalyzed the 5' RACE reads and collapses them to one entry per CDR3 protein, without DNA. This repertoire comprises around 2,000 distinct CDR3 sequences; its ten largest clones make up about 80%. CDR3 size: 18 residues. CDR1 and CDR2 from the germline V gene are KGHSH and LQKENI. Notes on this clonotype: The target antigen is unknown.

The chain employs TRBV18 and TRBJ2-3; the TRBD2 assignment by TCRdb is unverifiable without DNA. The origin of this receptor is a woman aged 18-35 years in good health. Sequencing was performed on blood T cells: a sorted CD56 or NKG2C T cell subset, CD4+ or CD8+ T cells, or bulk PBMC T cells (not recorded which). The CDR3 reads CASSPENTRTLSTDTQYF.